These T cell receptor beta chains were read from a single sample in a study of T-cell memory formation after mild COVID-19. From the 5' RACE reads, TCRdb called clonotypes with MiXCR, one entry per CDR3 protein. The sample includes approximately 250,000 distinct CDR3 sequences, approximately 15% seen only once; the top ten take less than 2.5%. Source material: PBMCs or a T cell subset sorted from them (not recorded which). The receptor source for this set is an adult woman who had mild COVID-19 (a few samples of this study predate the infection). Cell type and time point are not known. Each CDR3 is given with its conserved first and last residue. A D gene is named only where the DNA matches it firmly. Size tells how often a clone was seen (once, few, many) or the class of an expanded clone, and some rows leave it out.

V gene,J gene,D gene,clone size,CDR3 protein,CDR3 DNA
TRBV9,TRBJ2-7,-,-,CASSVGRVGPYEQYF,TGTGCCAGCAGCGTGGGACGCGTTGGTCCCTACGAGCAGTACTTC
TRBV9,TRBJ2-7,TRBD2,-,CASSASGTSGVYEQYF,TGTGCCAGCAGCGCCTCCGGGACTAGCGGGGTCTACGAGCAGTACTTC
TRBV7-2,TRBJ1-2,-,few,CASSNVPGPNYGYTF,TGTGCCAGCAGCAACGTGCCGGGACCCAACTATGGCTACACCTTC
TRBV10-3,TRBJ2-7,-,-,CAISEGQDYEQYF,TGTGCCATCAGTGAGGGACAAGACTACGAGCAGTACTTC
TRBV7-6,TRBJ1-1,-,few,CASSLARAGGSTEAFF,TGTGCCAGCAGCTTAGCCCGGGCAGGAGGGAGCACTGAAGCTTTCTTT
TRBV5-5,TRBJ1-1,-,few,CASSLASGGLNTEAFF,TGTGCCAGCAGCTTGGCCAGCGGGGGACTCAACACTGAAGCTTTCTTT
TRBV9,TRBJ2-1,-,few,CASSVDNKPNEQFF,TGTGCCAGCAGCGTAGATAACAAACCTAATGAGCAGTTCTTC
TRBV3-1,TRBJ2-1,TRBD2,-,CASSRGLAGEWGTNEQFF,TGTGCCAGCAGCCGCGGACTAGCGGGAGAGTGGGGAACAAATGAGCAGTTCTTC
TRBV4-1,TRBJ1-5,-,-,CASSQDGDQPQHF,TGCGCCAGCAGCCAAGATGGGGACCAGCCCCAGCATTTT
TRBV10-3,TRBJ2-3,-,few,CAINREAKHSTDTQYF,TGTGCCATCAACCGAGAGGCAAAACATAGCACAGATACGCAGTATTTT
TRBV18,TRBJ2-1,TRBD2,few,CASSILAGEPNEQFF,TGTGCCAGCTCCATCCTAGCGGGAGAACCCAATGAGCAGTTCTTC
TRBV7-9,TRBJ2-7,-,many,CASSLSGSTYEQYF,TGTGCCAGCAGCTTATCAGGCAGTACCTACGAGCAGTACTTC
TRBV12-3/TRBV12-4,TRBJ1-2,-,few,CASSSSRHYGYTF,TGTGCCAGCAGTTCCAGTCGCCACTATGGCTACACCTTC
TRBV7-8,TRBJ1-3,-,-,CASSLALGAYGNTIYF,TGTGCCAGCAGCTTAGCGTTGGGGGCGTATGGAAACACCATATATTTT
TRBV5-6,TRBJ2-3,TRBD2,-,CASSLGLAGGRPRHTQYF,TGTGCCAGCAGCTTGGGACTAGCGGGGGGCCGACCCCGACATACGCAGTATTTT